These 20 T cell receptor beta chains originate from one sample sequenced in a study of CD8+ T cells in alopecia areata listed by TCRdb under 2018. Library prep was done by the immunoSEQ multiplex PCR assay. RNA was extracted from all samples and reverse transcribed into cDNA, which served as template for TCR sequencing. TCRdb re-hosts the immuneACCESS table, in-frame sequences only. Its copies lack some clones; in the studies checked, an unresolved V gene accounts for under half of them, and the cause for the rest is not known. This sample gives approximately 65,000 clones in total; more than 40% of them show up just once. The ten top clones hold about 15% of the sample. The time point label for this specimen denotes: baseline before oral tofacitinib. Here the sequenced sample was CD8+ T cells sorted from blood, taken at week 0. Every receptor here comes from a human donor with alopecia areata.

CDR3 residues: CSVDSPNHNEQFF. The CDR3 DNA follows: TGCAGCGTTGATAGTCCAAACCACAATGAGCAGTTCTTC. V is TRBV29-1 and J is TRBJ2-1; D is uncertain. This CDR3 is built from 13 residues. Trimming stripped 3 bases from V and 5 bases from J, with 11 bases between. Germline V gene lookup returns CDR1 SQVTM and CDR2 ANQGSEA.

This chain links TRBV27 with TRBJ2-5; no firm D call. The ends were cut back, 1 base at V and 4 bases at J, with 10 bases in the middle. CDR3 length: 14 amino acids. Per germline, CDR1 MNHEY and CDR2 SMNVEV (reference sequence). CDR3 bases: TGTGCCAGCAGTTTATTGGACGGCCTAGAGACCCAGTACTTC. Translation gives CASSLLDGLETQYF.

The CDR3 DNA reads as TGCAGCGTTGTCGGCGGGGTACCCGGGGAGCTGTTTTTT. Translating it yields CSVVGGVPGELFF. The chain joins TRBV29-1 to TRBJ2-2; tentative D call: TRBD2 (6 bases). There are 13 residues in the CDR3. The germline V gene has CDR1 SQVTM and CDR2 ANQGSEA. V gave up 4 bases and J gave up 6 bases, with 12 bases separating them.

This clone has more than one count but fewer than ten. The gene calls are TRBV10-3 and TRBJ2-1; D unresolved. With 2 bases removed from V and 12 bases from J, the gap between germline ends came to 14 bases. CDR1 ENHRY and CDR2 SYGVKD come from the germline V gene. The CDR3 is 13 residues long. CDR3 loop: CAISESSSVGQFF. In DNA form, the CDR3 reads TGTGCCATCAGTGAGAGTAGCAGCGTCGGGCAGTTCTTC.

Only a few counts were recorded for this clone. This chain joins TRBV9 and TRBJ2-5, with D possibly TRBD2 on 7 matching bases. The V end was cut by 0 bases, the J end by 2 bases, with 11 bases between. From germline, CDR1 is SGDLS and CDR2 YYNGEE. The CDR3 totals 15 residues. The CDR3 region is CASSVAAGAQETQYF. CDR3 in DNA: TGTGCCAGCAGCGTAGCGGCGGGGGCACAAGAGACCCAGTACTTC.

The rearrangement joins TRBV7-2 to TRBJ2-3; no firm D call. This CDR3 spans 12 amino acids. Germline lookup yields CDR1 SGHTA and CDR2 FQGNSA. V was clipped by 5 bases and J by 5 bases, with 8 bases between them. The CDR3 sequence is CASSLLGDTQYF. Written as DNA, the CDR3 is TGTGCCAGCAGCCTCTTGGGAGATACGCAGTATTTT.

This clone appeared a few times. The chain combines TRBV29-1 with TRBJ2-1; 9 nucleotides line up with TRBD2. The V segment lost 3 bases and the J segment 7 bases; nucleotides outside the gene matches: 7. Germline CDR1 and CDR2: SQVTM and ANQGSEA. The CDR3 has 14 residues. In DNA form, the CDR3 reads TGCAGCGTTGAGGGCGGGAGGGCCTCTAATGAGCAGTTCTTC. Translation: CSVEGGRASNEQFF.

V gene TRBV5-1 combines with J gene TRBJ2-7; D gene unclear. Germline V gene sequence: CDR1 SGHRS, CDR2 YFSETQ. The CDR3 is 12 residues long. V was pared by 4 bases and J by 3 bases, with 8 bases between. CDR3 region: CASSGIGYEQYF. As DNA, the CDR3 is TGCGCCAGCAGCGGGATAGGCTACGAGCAGTACTTC.

The chain recombines TRBV20-1 with TRBJ2-7; D gene uncertain. The CDR3 is made up of 10 amino acids. V was trimmed by 4 bases and J by 6 bases, leaving 7 bases between them. CDR1 is DFQATT and CDR2 is SNEGSKA in the germline V gene (reference sequence). CDR3 in amino acids: CSAKDVEQYF. DNA of the CDR3: TGCAGTGCTAAGGACGTCGAGCAGTACTTC.

Of note for this clone: The germline gene is not matched at one end of the junction; a read error may be the cause. The rearrangement links TRBV7-9 to TRBJ2-1; 11 bases line up with TRBD2. Germline CDR1 and CDR2: SEHNR and FQNEAQ (reference sequence). This CDR3 comprises 15 residues. The CDR3 loop is CASSLAGGPGSEQFF. CDR3 bases: TGTGCCAGCAGTTTAGCGGGAGGGCCGGGCAGTGAGCAGTTCTTC.

The rearrangement joins TRBV30 to TRBJ1-1, with D hard to call. Germline lookup yields CDR1 GTSNPN and CDR2 SVGIG (reference sequence). The CDR3 consists of 13 residues. Trimming took off 4 bases at V and 2 bases at J, with 11 bases between the two ends. As DNA, the CDR3 is TGTGCCTGGACCCGGTCGGGTAACACTGAAGCTTTCTTT. Translated, it gives CAWTRSGNTEAFF. The entire variable domain, with the rest obtained from reference TRBV30 and TRBJ1-1, is as follows: SQTIHQWPATLVQPVGSPLSLECTVEGTSNPNLYWYRQAAGRGLQLLFYSVGIGQISSEVPQNLSASRPQDRQFILSSKKLLLSDSGFYLCAWTRSGNTEAFFGQGTRLTVV.

CDR3 sequence (DNA): TGTGCCAGCAGCTTTACAGGGGTTTCCTACGAGCAGTACTTC. Its translation is CASSFTGVSYEQYF. The rearrangement joins TRBV7-9 to TRBJ2-7, with 7 bases matching TRBD1. This CDR3 comprises 14 residues. Germline CDR1 SEHNR, CDR2 FQNEAQ (reference sequence). The junction had 3 bases not matched to a gene; V was cut back by 3 bases and J by 1 base.

The chain has TRBV29-1 and TRBJ2-1; D remains unclear. The germline gives CDR1 SQVTM, CDR2 ANQGSEA. Trimming shortened V by 6 bases and J by 6 bases, and 9 bases separated the two germline ends. This CDR3 comprises 11 residues. DNA of the CDR3: TGCAGCGTCTTTAAAGCCAATGAGCAGTTCTTC. Its translation is CSVFKANEQFF.

Comments on this clone: The junction differs from germline at one of its ends, possibly a read error. The chain has TRBV6-5 and TRBJ2-5; the D call may be TRBD1 or TRBD2 (5 bases each). There are 14 residues in the CDR3. Germline V lookup: CDR1 MNHEY, CDR2 SVGAGI. The CDR3 loop is CASTYGTRGETQYF. The CDR3 DNA sequence: TGTGCCAGCACTTACGGGACGAGGGGAGAGACCCAGTACTTC.

This clone was detected ten times or more. The CDR3 loop is CASSLVGGAGELFF. CDR3 bases: TGTGCCAGCAGCTTAGTAGGAGGTGCCGGGGAGCTGTTTTTT. The rearrangement links TRBV7-3 to TRBJ2-2, with a tentative D call TRBD2 (5 bases). CDR1 is SGHTA, CDR2 FQGTGA, per germline. The CDR3 loop spans 14 amino acids. Trimming left V 2 bases short and J 6 bases short, with 10 bases between.

The chain links TRBV7-9 to TRBJ2-5; tentatively, D is TRBD2 (5 bases). This CDR3 region has 13 residues. Germline CDR1 and CDR2: SEHNR and FQNEAQ (reference sequence). Trimming pared 8 bases from V and 1 base from J, leaving 11 bases between. CDR3 coding DNA: TGTGCCAGCGAGGGCCTACTCCAAGAGACCCAGTACTTC. Translating it yields CASEGLLQETQYF.

The gene calls are TRBV7-8 and TRBJ2-3; D tentatively reads TRBD1 or TRBD2 (5 bases each). V was clipped by 5 bases and J by 2 bases, with 17 bases between them. CDR1 and CDR2 (germline): SGHVS, FQNEAQ. The CDR3 covers 16 residues. CDR3 nucleotide sequence: TGTGCCAGCAGCCCCTCGGGGCCGTTGTCCACAGATACGCAGTATTTT. It is translated as CASSPSGPLSTDTQYF.

V is TRBV30 and J is TRBJ2-7, with unresolved D. The germline CDR1 and CDR2 sequences are GTSNPN and SVGIG (reference sequence). V was clipped by 0 bases and J by 0 bases, with 9 bases between them. The CDR3 is made up of 14 amino acids. CDR3 bases: TGTGCCTGGAGTGTGCCCTACCGCTCCTACGAGCAGTACTTC. Protein: CAWSVPYRSYEQYF.

The CDR3 sequence is CSVAHPETVYEQYF. The CDR3 DNA reads TGCAGCGTTGCCCATCCAGAAACAGTCTACGAGCAGTACTTC. The V and J genes are TRBV29-1 and TRBJ2-7; D call uncertain. V lost 4 bases, J lost 3 bases, and 16 bases lay in between. The CDR3 is made up of 14 amino acids. Germline V lookup: CDR1 SQVTM, CDR2 ANQGSEA.

This clone was detected a few times. The chain links TRBV29-1 to TRBJ2-7; D perhaps matches TRBD1 (5 bases). Trimming cost V 2 bases and J 5 bases, with 13 bases left between them. Per the germline V gene, CDR1 is SQVTM and CDR2 is ANQGSEA. The CDR3 consists of 13 residues. The CDR3 loop is CSVEMGPPNEQYF. The CDR3 DNA follows: TGCAGCGTTGAAATGGGGCCCCCCAACGAGCAGTACTTC.